This T cell receptor (beta chain) was identified during a study of T cells after yellow fever vaccination. Study in general: Where fractions had low cell numbers, libraries were prepared from them with the SMART-Seq v4 Ultra Low Input RNA kit.

Each CDR3 protein gets one entry after TCRdb re-called the 5' RACE reads with MiXCR. The sample yields around 530,000 distinct CDR3 sequences, about a sixth seen once. The V gene's germline CDR1 is SQVTM and CDR2 ANQGSEA. V was clipped by 6 bases and J by 3 bases; unmatched bases: 3. This CDR3 has 12 amino acids. V is TRBV29-1 and J is TRBJ2-3; 7 bases line up with TRBD1. The TCR comes from a man aged 18-30 years who received the YFV17D yellow fever vaccine. Sequenced material: PBMCs, taken less than 6 days after the first yellow fever vaccination. CDR3 nucleotides: TGCAGCGTAAGACAGGGTACAGATACGCAGTATTTT. Translated: CSVRQGTDTQYF.